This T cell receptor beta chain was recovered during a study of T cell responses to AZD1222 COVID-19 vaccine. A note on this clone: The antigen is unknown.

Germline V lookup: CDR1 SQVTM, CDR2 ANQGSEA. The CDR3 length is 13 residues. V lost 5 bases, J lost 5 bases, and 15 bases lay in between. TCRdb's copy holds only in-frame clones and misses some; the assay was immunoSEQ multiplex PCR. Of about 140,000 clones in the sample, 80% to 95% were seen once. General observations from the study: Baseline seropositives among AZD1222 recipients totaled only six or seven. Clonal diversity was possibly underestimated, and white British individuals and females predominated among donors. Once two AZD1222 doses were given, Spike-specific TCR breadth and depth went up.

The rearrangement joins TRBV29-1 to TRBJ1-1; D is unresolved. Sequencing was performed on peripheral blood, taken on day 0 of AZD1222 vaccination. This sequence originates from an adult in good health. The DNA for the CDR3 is TGCAGCGTTCGTACGGCAGAATGGACTGAAGCTTTCTTT. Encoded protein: CSVRTAEWTEAFF.